A selection of T cell receptor beta chains follows, all from one sample in a study of beta chain features in type 1 diabetes. The method was immunoSEQ multiplex PCR; TCRdb's version includes in-frame clones alone and lacks a portion of them. The sample consists of over 350,000 clones, over 12% of them appearing once. Sequences were obtained from naive CD4+ T cells from blood. The receptors derive from a woman aged 18 to 35 in good health. CDR3s include the opening cysteine and the closing phenylalanine or tryptophan. D genes are given only for firm matches. Where a row states a size, it is once, few, many or the class of an expanded clone; other rows omit it.

J gene: TRBJ2-1; clone size: few; V gene: TRBV12-5; D gene: TRBD1; CDR3 protein: CASGPARGQLNYNEQFF; CDR3 DNA: TGTGCTAGTGGACCGGCCCGGGGACAGCTTAACTACAATGAGCAGTTCTTC
J gene: TRBJ1-1; clone size: few; V gene: TRBV2; D gene: TRBD1; CDR3 protein: CASSGTGGNTEAFF; CDR3 DNA: TGTGCCAGCAGTGGGACAGGGGGGAACACTGAAGCTTTCTTT
J gene: TRBJ2-5; clone size: -; V gene: TRBV19; D gene: TRBD2; CDR3 protein: CATRGVQAETQYF; CDR3 DNA: TGTGCCACCCGGGGGGTACAGGCGGAGACCCAGTACTTC
J gene: TRBJ1-2; clone size: -; V gene: TRBV6-5; D gene: TRBD1; CDR3 protein: CASSQTGNNRRYTF; CDR3 DNA: TGTGCCAGCAGCCAGACAGGGAACAATCGGCGCTACACCTTC
J gene: TRBJ2-5; clone size: few; V gene: TRBV5-4; D gene: -; CDR3 protein: CASRLHSQETQYF; CDR3 DNA: TGTGCCAGCAGGCTCCACAGCCAAGAGACCCAGTACTTC
J gene: TRBJ2-1; clone size: -; V gene: TRBV7-2; D gene: TRBD1; CDR3 protein: CASSSHGQGYTEQFF; CDR3 DNA: TGTGCCAGCAGCTCGCACGGACAGGGTTATACTGAGCAGTTCTTC
J gene: TRBJ2-5; clone size: few; V gene: TRBV28; D gene: -; CDR3 protein: CASINGGRQETQYF; CDR3 DNA: TGTGCCAGCATCAATGGCGGGCGCCAAGAGACCCAGTACTTC
J gene: TRBJ2-3; clone size: -; V gene: TRBV30; D gene: -; CDR3 protein: CAWSGVTDTQYF; CDR3 DNA: TGTGCCTGGAGCGGGGTTACAGATACGCAGTATTTT
J gene: TRBJ1-2; clone size: -; V gene: TRBV29-1; D gene: -; CDR3 protein: CSVSQGSYTGYTF; CDR3 DNA: TGCAGCGTCAGCCAGGGTTCATATACAGGCTACACCTTC
J gene: TRBJ2-7; clone size: -; V gene: TRBV11-2; D gene: -; CDR3 protein: CASSSMGSPYEQYF; CDR3 DNA: TGTGCCAGCAGCTCGATGGGGAGCCCCTACGAGCAGTACTTC
J gene: TRBJ2-5; clone size: few; V gene: TRBV28; D gene: -; CDR3 protein: CASSATGTKETQYF; CDR3 DNA: TGTGCCAGCAGTGCAACCGGGACAAAAGAGACCCAGTACTTC
J gene: TRBJ2-5; clone size: -; V gene: TRBV4-1; D gene: -; CDR3 protein: CASSQLVGGTQYF; CDR3 DNA: TGCGCCAGCAGCCAGCTGGTCGGGGGGACCCAGTACTTC
J gene: TRBJ2-7; clone size: -; V gene: TRBV7-8; D gene: TRBD2; CDR3 protein: CASSPRTSGTYEQYF; CDR3 DNA: TGTGCCAGCAGCCCCCGGACTAGCGGGACCTACGAGCAGTACTTC
J gene: TRBJ2-3; clone size: few; V gene: TRBV6-6; D gene: -; CDR3 protein: CASSYPQTDTQYF; CDR3 DNA: TGTGCCAGCAGTTACCCCCAGACAGATACGCAGTATTTT
J gene: TRBJ2-7; clone size: few; V gene: TRBV5-4; D gene: -; CDR3 protein: CASSYPSRSSYEQYF; CDR3 DNA: TGTGCCAGCAGTTATCCTAGCAGGAGCTCCTACGAGCAGTACTTC
J gene: TRBJ2-7; clone size: -; V gene: TRBV4-1; D gene: -; CDR3 protein: CASSQHSIRAGGTSYEQYF; CDR3 DNA: TGCGCCAGCAGCCAACATTCCATTAGGGCAGGGGGGACCTCCTACGAGCAGTACTTC
J gene: TRBJ2-1; clone size: few; V gene: TRBV18; D gene: TRBD2; CDR3 protein: CASSPVGGKQFF; CDR3 DNA: TGTGCCAGCTCACCAGTCGGGGGGAAGCAGTTCTTC
J gene: TRBJ2-6; clone size: -; V gene: TRBV7-3; D gene: -; CDR3 protein: CASSLAAGFSGANVLTF; CDR3 DNA: TGTGCCAGCAGCTTAGCGGCCGGCTTCTCTGGGGCCAACGTCCTGACTTTC
J gene: TRBJ1-1; clone size: -; V gene: TRBV4-3; D gene: -; CDR3 protein: CASSQDLMNTEAFF; CDR3 DNA: TGCGCCAGCAGCCAAGACCTTATGAACACTGAAGCTTTCTTT
J gene: TRBJ2-2; clone size: few; V gene: TRBV7-9; D gene: -; CDR3 protein: CASISGNPGELFF; CDR3 DNA: TGTGCCAGCATATCGGGGAATCCCGGGGAGCTGTTTTTT
J gene: TRBJ2-1; clone size: few; V gene: TRBV9; D gene: TRBD2; CDR3 protein: CASSVLGGGYNEQFF; CDR3 DNA: TGTGCCAGCAGCGTACTGGGGGGGGGATACAATGAGCAGTTCTTC
J gene: TRBJ1-3; clone size: -; V gene: TRBV14; D gene: TRBD1; CDR3 protein: CASSRGTAGNTIYF; CDR3 DNA: TGTGCCAGCAGCCGTGGGACAGCTGGAAACACCATATATTTT
J gene: TRBJ2-5; clone size: few; V gene: TRBV30; D gene: -; CDR3 protein: CAWSVGSGETQYF; CDR3 DNA: TGTGCCTGGAGTGTGGGTAGCGGAGAGACCCAGTACTTC
J gene: TRBJ1-5; clone size: -; V gene: TRBV10-3; D gene: TRBD1; CDR3 protein: CAIGPGQGQKSNQPQHF; CDR3 DNA: TGTGCCATCGGACCGGGACAGGGACAGAAAAGCAATCAGCCCCAGCATTTT
J gene: TRBJ2-3; clone size: few; V gene: TRBV4-1; D gene: TRBD2; CDR3 protein: CASSQSSASGEYTQYF; CDR3 DNA: TGCGCCAGCAGCCAATCTTCCGCTAGCGGGGAATATACGCAGTATTTT
J gene: TRBJ1-2; clone size: few; V gene: TRBV29-1; D gene: TRBD1; CDR3 protein: CSVGTGSNYGYTF; CDR3 DNA: TGCAGCGTAGGGACAGGTAGTAACTATGGCTACACCTTC
J gene: TRBJ1-5; clone size: -; V gene: TRBV14; D gene: -; CDR3 protein: CASSQQGWQPQHF; CDR3 DNA: TGTGCCAGCAGCCAGCAGGGGTGGCAGCCCCAGCATTTT
J gene: TRBJ1-3; clone size: -; V gene: TRBV30; D gene: -; CDR3 protein: CAWRVGSTGNTIYF; CDR3 DNA: TGTGCCTGGAGAGTAGGGAGCACTGGAAACACCATATATTTT
J gene: TRBJ2-7; clone size: -; V gene: TRBV4-2; D gene: -; CDR3 protein: CASSQESEYEQYF; CDR3 DNA: TGTGCCAGCAGCCAAGAGTCCGAGTACGAGCAGTACTTC
J gene: TRBJ2-5; clone size: few; V gene: TRBV6-6; D gene: -; CDR3 protein: CASSYPISGQETQYF; CDR3 DNA: TGTGCCAGCAGTTACCCTATAAGCGGGCAAGAGACCCAGTACTTC
J gene: TRBJ2-7; clone size: -; V gene: TRBV30; D gene: TRBD1; CDR3 protein: CAYNRDSPYEQYF; CDR3 DNA: TGTGCCTATAACCGGGACAGCCCCTACGAGCAGTACTTC
J gene: TRBJ2-7; clone size: -; V gene: TRBV28; D gene: TRBD2; CDR3 protein: CASSSLAGGGYEQYF; CDR3 DNA: TGTGCCAGCAGTTCCCTAGCGGGAGGGGGGTACGAGCAGTACTTC
J gene: TRBJ2-1; clone size: -; V gene: TRBV11-2; D gene: TRBD2; CDR3 protein: CASSLRLAVVGEQFF; CDR3 DNA: TGTGCCAGCAGCTTAAGGCTAGCGGTCGTTGGTGAGCAGTTCTTC
J gene: TRBJ2-4; clone size: -; V gene: TRBV5-4; D gene: TRBD1; CDR3 protein: CASSFPGQVSIQYF; CDR3 DNA: TGTGCCAGCAGCTTCCCGGGACAGGTTAGCATTCAGTACTTC
J gene: TRBJ2-7; clone size: few; V gene: TRBV29-1; D gene: TRBD2; CDR3 protein: CSVGSSGYEQYF; CDR3 DNA: TGCAGCGTTGGGTCTAGCGGATACGAGCAGTACTTC
J gene: TRBJ2-5; clone size: few; V gene: TRBV11-2; D gene: -; CDR3 protein: CASSSERERWETQYF; CDR3 DNA: TGTGCCAGCAGCTCAGAGAGGGAACGGTGGGAGACCCAGTACTTC
J gene: TRBJ2-1; clone size: -; V gene: TRBV25-1; D gene: TRBD2; CDR3 protein: CASGRTSGWEQFF; CDR3 DNA: TGTGCCAGCGGCCGGACTAGCGGCTGGGAGCAGTTCTTC
J gene: TRBJ2-3; clone size: -; V gene: TRBV4-1; D gene: TRBD2; CDR3 protein: CASSQVGTGTSGRHTQYF; CDR3 DNA: TGCGCCAGCAGCCAGGTCGGAACCGGGACTAGCGGGAGACATACGCAGTATTTT
J gene: TRBJ2-1; clone size: -; V gene: TRBV27; D gene: -; CDR3 protein: CASSPTLGRGEQFF; CDR3 DNA: TGTGCCAGCAGTCCCACGTTAGGTCGGGGTGAGCAGTTCTTC
J gene: TRBJ2-3; clone size: few; V gene: TRBV5-4; D gene: TRBD1; CDR3 protein: CASSLRDRGRTDTQYF; CDR3 DNA: TGTGCCAGCAGCCTCCGGGACAGGGGCCGGACAGATACGCAGTATTTT
J gene: TRBJ2-5; clone size: -; V gene: TRBV5-1; D gene: TRBD2; CDR3 protein: CATSGTSGETQYF; CDR3 DNA: TGCGCCACTTCCGGGACTAGCGGAGAGACCCAGTACTTC
J gene: TRBJ1-5; clone size: few; V gene: TRBV2; D gene: -; CDR3 protein: CASSERGFQPQHF; CDR3 DNA: TGTGCCAGCAGTGAAAGGGGGTTTCAGCCCCAGCATTTT
J gene: TRBJ2-4; clone size: -; V gene: TRBV30; D gene: -; CDR3 protein: CAWTPVENIQYF; CDR3 DNA: TGTGCCTGGACACCGGTGGAAAACATTCAGTACTTC
J gene: TRBJ2-1; clone size: -; V gene: TRBV30; D gene: -; CDR3 protein: CAWSTFNEQFF; CDR3 DNA: TGTGCCTGGAGTACTTTCAATGAGCAGTTCTTC
J gene: TRBJ2-1; clone size: -; V gene: TRBV27; D gene: TRBD2; CDR3 protein: CASSGSGSTPNEQFF; CDR3 DNA: TGTGCCAGCAGTGGCAGCGGGAGTACTCCCAATGAGCAGTTCTTC